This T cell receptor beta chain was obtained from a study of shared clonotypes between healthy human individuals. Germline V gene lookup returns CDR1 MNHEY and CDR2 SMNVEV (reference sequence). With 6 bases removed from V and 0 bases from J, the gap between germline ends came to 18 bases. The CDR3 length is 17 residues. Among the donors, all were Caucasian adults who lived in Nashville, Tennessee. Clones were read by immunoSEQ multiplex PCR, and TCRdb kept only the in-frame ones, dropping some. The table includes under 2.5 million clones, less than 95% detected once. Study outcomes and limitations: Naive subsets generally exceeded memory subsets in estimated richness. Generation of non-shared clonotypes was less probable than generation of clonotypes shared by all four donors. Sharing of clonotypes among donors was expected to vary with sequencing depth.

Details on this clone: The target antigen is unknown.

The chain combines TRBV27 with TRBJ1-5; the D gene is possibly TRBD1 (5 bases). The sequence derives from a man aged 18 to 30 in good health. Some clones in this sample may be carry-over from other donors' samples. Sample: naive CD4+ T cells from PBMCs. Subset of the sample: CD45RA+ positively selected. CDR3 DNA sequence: TGTGCCAGCAGCGCTCTCGGGACGTGGGATAGCAATCAGCCCCAGCATTTT. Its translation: CASSALGTWDSNQPQHF.